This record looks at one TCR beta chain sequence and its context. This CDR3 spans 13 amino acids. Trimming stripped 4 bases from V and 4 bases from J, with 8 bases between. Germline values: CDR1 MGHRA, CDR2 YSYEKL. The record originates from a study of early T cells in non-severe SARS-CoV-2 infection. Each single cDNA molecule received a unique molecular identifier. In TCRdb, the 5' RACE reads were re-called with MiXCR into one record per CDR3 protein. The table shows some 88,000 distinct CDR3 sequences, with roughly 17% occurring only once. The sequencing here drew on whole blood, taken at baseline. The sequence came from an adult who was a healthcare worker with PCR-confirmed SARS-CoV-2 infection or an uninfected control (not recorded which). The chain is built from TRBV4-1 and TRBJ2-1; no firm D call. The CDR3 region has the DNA TGCGCCAGCAGCCCCTCACCATACAATGAGCAGTTCTTC. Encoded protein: CASSPSPYNEQFF.